The 30 T cell receptor beta chains below were found in one sample sequenced in a study of radiation and T cells in renal cell carcinoma. Time point given: baseline pretreatment blood. Treatment described: 15 Gy SBRT to primary tumor, nephrectomy 4 weeks later. Produced via immunoSEQ multiplex PCR; TCRdb's table is partial and in-frame only. Of about 140,000 clones listed, over 80% are singletons. The sample here was blood, taken from a patient whose treatment included radiotherapy and nephrectomy. These receptors originate from a woman in her 50s with renal cell carcinoma.

The chain is built from TRBV5-4 and TRBJ2-3, with D possibly being TRBD1 (6 bases). The germline V gene encodes CDR1 SGHNT and CDR2 YYREEE (reference sequence). The V end lost 2 bases, the J end lost 5 bases, and 9 bases lay between the germline ends. The CDR3 is 13 amino acids. The CDR3 DNA follows: TGTGCCAGCAGCTTTCAGGGACAAGATACGCAGTATTTT. This translates into CASSFQGQDTQYF.

The CDR3 sequence: CASGGAGQPQHF. In DNA form, the CDR3 reads TGTGCCTCCGGGGGCGCGGGGCAGCCCCAGCATTTT. This chain links TRBV7-8 with TRBJ1-5; tentatively, D is TRBD1 (6 bases). The CDR3 contains 12 residues. Looked up from germline, CDR1 is SGHVS and CDR2 is FQNEAQ. V lost 11 bases to trimming and J lost 7 bases, with 15 bases between them.

The chain has TRBV5-1 and TRBJ1-3; no clear D. This CDR3 comprises 14 residues. In germline, CDR1 is SGHRS, CDR2 YFSETQ. V lost 0 bases and J lost 0, with 4 bases in between. The CDR3 DNA reads as TGCGCCAGCAGCTTGGCAGTCTCTGGAAACACCATATATTTT. Translation: CASSLAVSGNTIYF.

This chain joins TRBV11-2 and TRBJ2-1; 14 bases are shared with TRBD2. Germline trimming cut 4 bases from V and 7 bases from J; bases unmatched to any gene: 3. The CDR3 is 15 residues long. Germline V lookup: CDR1 SGHAT, CDR2 FQNNGV. CDR3 coding DNA: TGTGCCAGCAGCTGGGGGACTAGCGGGAGAAATGAGCAGTTCTTC. This translates into CASSWGTSGRNEQFF.

As to this clone: The junction does not match germline at one end; this may be a read error. The chain has TRBV11-2 and TRBJ2-5; D gene unclear. Germline V gene lookup returns CDR1 SGHAT and CDR2 FQNNGV. The CDR3 runs 13 residues. The chain's CDR3 is CASSVEVSGTQYF. DNA of the CDR3: TGTGCCAGCAGCGTAGAGGTATCTGGGACCCAGTACTTC.

This clone has just a few counts. This CDR3 reads CASSFMGQNTEAFF. In DNA, the CDR3 is TGCGCCAGCAGCTTCATGGGGCAGAACACTGAAGCTTTCTTT. This chain links TRBV5-1 with TRBJ1-1, with a tentative D call TRBD1 (5 bases). This CDR3 contains 14 residues. Germline assignment: CDR1 SGHRS and CDR2 YFSETQ. V was shortened by 2 bases and J by 1 base, with 9 bases between the two germline ends.

The genes are TRBV6-6 and TRBJ1-3; the D is unclear. The CDR3 is 15 amino acids. Germline V gene lookup returns CDR1 MNHNY and CDR2 SVGAGI (reference sequence). The germline V and J ends were trimmed by 8 bases and 1 base, with 15 bases remaining between them. The chain's CDR3 is CASSQGGRSGNTIYF. The CDR3 region has the DNA TGTGCCAGCTCACAAGGAGGCAGGTCTGGAAACACCATATATTTT.

V usage is TRBV25-1 and J usage is TRBJ2-7; 9 bases align to TRBD2. This CDR3 spans 13 amino acids. Germline V gives CDR1 MGHDK, CDR2 SYGVNS. Trimming at V came to 5 bases and at J to 6 bases, leaving 5 bases not matched to a gene. CDR3 amino acids: CASSPAGGREQYF. CDR3 sequence (DNA): TGTGCCAGCAGTCCGGCGGGAGGGCGCGAGCAGTACTTC.

The V gene is TRBV25-1, the J gene TRBJ1-3; no reliable D call. The V end was cut by 1 base, the J end by 0 bases, with 4 bases between. The CDR3 length is 14 residues. Germline values: CDR1 MGHDK, CDR2 SYGVNS. The CDR3 protein is CASSEFSSGNTIYF. CDR3 bases: TGTGCCAGCAGTGAATTTAGCTCTGGAAACACCATATATTTT.

For this clone: Sequence at one end of the junction differs from germline and may be a read error. CDR3 residues: CSAHLGVDSIF. As DNA, the CDR3 is TGCAGTGCCCACCTAGGAGTTGACAGTATCTTC. V is TRBV20-1 and J is TRBJ2-1; TRBD1 is a possible D gene (5 bases). Looked up from germline, CDR1 is DFQATT and CDR2 is SNEGSKA (reference sequence). The CDR3 spans 11 residues.

The chain links TRBV7-9 to TRBJ1-1, with 8 bases aligning to TRBD1. From germline, CDR1 is SEHNR and CDR2 FQNEAQ (reference sequence). CDR3 length: 14 amino acids. V lost 4 bases, J lost 1 base, and 2 bases stayed unmatched. CDR3: CASSSGTGNTEAFF. The CDR3 DNA is TGTGCCAGCAGCTCAGGGACAGGGAACACTGAAGCTTTCTTT.

The CDR3 DNA reads TGTGCCATCAGCCGTCACACAGGGGGCCAGGCAGATACGCAGTATTTT. Amino acids: CAISRHTGGQADTQYF. V usage is TRBV10-3 and J usage is TRBJ2-3; TRBD1 agrees at 9 bases. The CDR3 spans 16 residues. J lost 4 bases, V lost 6 bases, and 11 bases had no gene match. In germline, CDR1 is ENHRY, CDR2 SYGVKD.

This chain joins TRBV7-6 and TRBJ2-7, with TRBD1 identical over 10 bases. After removal of 6 bases from V and 5 bases from J, the junction contained 10 bases not matched to a gene. CDR3 size: 15 residues. Germline CDR1 SGHVS, CDR2 FNYEAQ. The CDR3 bases are TGTGCCAGCAGAACCGGGACAGGGGCCCTAGACGAGCAGTACTTC. Translated, it gives CASRTGTGALDEQYF.

The chain has TRBV5-6 and TRBJ1-2, with no clear D. V lost 1 base and J 2 bases, leaving 9 bases between the germline ends. Germline assignment: CDR1 SGHDT and CDR2 YYEEEE. The CDR3 contains 14 residues. The CDR3 DNA reads TGTGCCAGCAGCTTGCCCGCAGGCAACTATGGCTACACCTTC. Amino acid sequence: CASSLPAGNYGYTF.

The rearrangement joins TRBV20-1 to TRBJ2-3, with a weak D call TRBD1 (6 bases). V lost 6 bases to trimming and J lost 5 bases, with 9 bases between them. This CDR3 is 11 amino acids long. CDR1 DFQATT and CDR2 SNEGSKA come from the germline V gene (reference sequence). This CDR3 reads CSATRGDTQYF. The CDR3 region has the DNA TGCAGTGCCACCAGGGGAGATACGCAGTATTTT.

The V and J genes are TRBV11-3 and TRBJ1-6; D remains unclear. V was shortened by 5 bases and J by 12 bases, with 8 bases between the two germline ends. The germline V gene encodes CDR1 SGHNT and CDR2 YENEEA. There are 11 residues in the CDR3. The CDR3 bases are TGTGCCAGCAGCCCCTCCCGACCCCTCCACTTT. Its translation: CASSPSRPLHF.

The CDR3 nucleotides read TGTGCCAGCAGGACGGACAGGGAAGATGGCTACACCTTC. This codes for CASRTDREDGYTF. The rearrangement joins TRBV6-6 to TRBJ1-2, with 8 bases aligning to TRBD1. The CDR3 contains 13 residues. Trimming cost V 6 bases and J 6 bases; bases outside gene matches: 6. Per germline, CDR1 MNHNY and CDR2 SVGAGI (reference sequence).

The chain is built from TRBV7-2 and TRBJ2-1; unclear D gene. The ends were cut back, 2 bases at V and 5 bases at J, with 10 bases in the middle. The CDR3 runs 14 residues. From germline, CDR1 is SGHTA and CDR2 FQGNSA. The CDR3 here is CASSLSFEDNEQFF. In DNA, the CDR3 is TGTGCCAGCAGCTTATCGTTCGAGGACAATGAGCAGTTCTTC.

Worth noting for this clone: This CDR3 is also generated by other DNA sequences in the sample. The chain has TRBV18 and TRBJ2-5, with no clear D. The ends were cut back, 3 bases at V and 4 bases at J, with 3 bases in the middle. This CDR3 region has 11 residues. CDR1 and CDR2 from the germline V gene are KGHSH and LQKENI. The CDR3 coding sequence is TGTGCCAGCTCACCCGGAGAGACCCAGTACTTC. Translation gives CASSPGETQYF.

V is TRBV5-1 and J is TRBJ1-2, with 10 bases matching TRBD1. CDR3 length: 14 residues. Germline V lookup: CDR1 SGHRS, CDR2 YFSETQ. V dropped 6 bases and J dropped 5; count of bases not matched to a gene: 7. CDR3 in amino acids: CASNRDRGAYGYTF. The CDR3, as DNA: TGCGCCAGCAACCGGGACAGGGGAGCGTATGGCTACACCTTC. The complete variable domain, with remaining parts taken from reference TRBV5-1 and TRBJ1-2, reads KAGVTQTPRYLIKTRGQQVTLSCSPISGHRSVSWYQQTPGQGLQFLFEYFSETQRNKGNFPGRFSGRQFSNSRSEMNVSTLELGDSALYLCASNRDRGAYGYTFGSGTRLTVV.

The chain joins TRBV4-3 to TRBJ1-5; D unresolved. Deletions cut 6 bases from V and 5 bases from J, with 14 bases between. CDR3 size: 14 residues. Germline CDR1 and CDR2: LGHNA and YSLEER. In DNA, the CDR3 is TGCGCCAGCAGTTCCCAGAAAACCGATCAGCCCCAGCATTTT. It specifies CASSSQKTDQPQHF.

The chain is built from TRBV25-1 and TRBJ2-3; possibly TRBD1 for D (6 bases). The CDR3 runs to 12 residues. With 9 bases removed from V and 5 bases from J, the gap between germline ends came to 12 bases. Looked up from germline, CDR1 is MGHDK and CDR2 is SYGVNS. CDR3 DNA: TGTGCCAGTTCACAGGGTAGAGATACGCAGTATTTT. It encodes CASSQGRDTQYF.

The V call is TRBV4-2, the J call TRBJ2-5; 8 bases are a match to TRBD1. From germline, CDR1 is LGHNA and CDR2 YNFKEQ. The V and J ends lost 3 bases and 2 bases, in that order; junction bases with no gene match: 5. The CDR3 sequence is 15 residues long. The CDR3 nucleotides read TGTGCCAGCAGCCATCTGACAGGGGAACAAGAGACCCAGTACTTC. This sequence encodes CASSHLTGEQETQYF.

This chain links TRBV10-3 with TRBJ2-3, with 8 bases that match TRBD2. The CDR3 runs to 15 residues. Germline CDR1 reads ENHRY; CDR2 reads SYGVKD. Trimming at V came to 8 bases and at J to 4 bases, leaving 11 bases not matched to a gene. The CDR3 here is CAIGWREEGPDTQYF. The CDR3 nucleotides read TGTGCCATCGGGTGGCGGGAGGAGGGGCCAGATACGCAGTATTTT.

The chain employs TRBV7-2 and TRBJ2-3; 8 bases fit TRBD2. With 2 bases clipped from V and 4 bases from J, the junction kept 5 bases outside the gene matches. Germline V lookup: CDR1 SGHTA, CDR2 FQGNSA. The CDR3 length is 15 residues. The CDR3 spells CASSLRLALADTQYF. The DNA of the CDR3 is TGTGCCAGCAGCTTAAGACTAGCGTTGGCAGATACGCAGTATTTT. Full variable domain (missing parts from reference TRBV7-2 and TRBJ2-3): GAGVSQSPSNKVTEKGKDVELRCDPISGHTALYWYRQSLGQGLEFLIYFQGNSAPDKSGLPSDRFSAERTGGSVSTLTIQRTQQEDSAVYLCASSLRLALADTQYFGPGTRLTVL.

Comment on this clone: The identical CDR3 is also encoded by other nucleotide sequences in the sample. The V gene is TRBV25-1, the J gene TRBJ1-4, with D possibly being TRBD1 (6 bases). This CDR3 has 14 residues. Trimming removed 4 bases at V and 5 bases at J, with 11 bases between. Germline CDR1 and CDR2: MGHDK and SYGVNS. The CDR3: CASSVGGLNEKLFF. The CDR3 bases are TGTGCCAGCAGTGTAGGGGGGTTAAATGAAAAACTGTTTTTT.

The chain links TRBV5-6 to TRBJ2-7; D gene uncertain. The CDR3 sequence is 17 residues long. V dropped 2 bases and J dropped 4 bases, with 22 bases sitting between them. Germline V lookup: CDR1 SGHDT, CDR2 YYEEEE. The CDR3 reads CASSFTPGYGTSYEQYF. In DNA, the CDR3 is TGTGCCAGCAGCTTTACCCCGGGTTACGGCACTTCATACGAGCAGTACTTC.

The chain couples TRBV2 to TRBJ2-7, with D perhaps TRBD1 (6 bases). This CDR3 is 14 amino acids long. CDR1 is SNHLY, CDR2 FYNNEI, per germline. The V end lost 6 bases, the J end lost 3 bases, and 15 bases lay between the germline ends. The CDR3 nucleotides read TGTGCCAGCAGGGTGGGACACTTGAGCTACGAGCAGTACTTC. It yields the protein CASRVGHLSYEQYF.

V gene TRBV6-5 combines with J gene TRBJ1-4, with D hard to call. Germline loops: CDR1 MNHEY, CDR2 SVGAGI. The V gene lost 6 bases and the J gene lost 5 bases, with 10 bases spanning the gap. This CDR3 is 13 amino acids long. The CDR3 sequence: CASRVNGNEKLFF. DNA of the CDR3: TGTGCCAGCAGGGTTAACGGGAATGAAAAACTGTTTTTT.

The chain has TRBV5-1 and TRBJ1-5; possibly TRBD1 for D (5 bases). In germline, CDR1 is SGHRS, CDR2 YFSETQ. With 0 bases removed from V and 5 bases from J, the gap between germline ends came to 12 bases. The CDR3 covers 15 residues. The CDR3 nucleotides read TGCGCCAGCAGCTTGGAGGGCAGGGACCATCAGCCCCAGCATTTT. Protein sequence: CASSLEGRDHQPQHF.